The 17 T cell receptor beta chains below all came from one sample that was sequenced in a study of response to subunit inactivated influenza vaccine. TCRdb processed the RT-PCR reads anew with MiXCR; each CDR3 protein has one entry. This sample has a few hundred thousand distinct CDR3 sequences, with approximately 11% found just once. Material: PBMCs from blood, obtained 40 to 50 days after vaccination. All receptors derive from a middle-aged man who received an inactivated influenza vaccine.

This clonotype was found a few times. The genes are TRBV25-1 and TRBJ2-1; TRBD1 agrees at 7 bases. Unmatched junction bases numbered 7, after V lost 8 bases and J lost 6 bases. The CDR3 spans 13 residues. Per the germline V gene, CDR1 is MGHDK and CDR2 is SYGVNS. The CDR3 DNA follows: TGTGCCAGCGCCCTGACAGGGCTCAATGAGCAGTTCTTC. Encoded protein: CASALTGLNEQFF.

This clonotype occurred a few times. The chain is built from TRBV29-1 and TRBJ2-7; 10 nucleotides align to TRBD1. Germline V lookup: CDR1 SQVTM, CDR2 ANQGSEA. The CDR3 totals 13 residues. Germline trimming cut 7 bases from V and 7 bases from J; bases unmatched to any gene: 10. Here the CDR3 reads CSGAGTGDLEQYF. Here the CDR3 DNA reads TGCAGCGGTGCCGGGACAGGGGACTTGGAGCAGTACTTC.

This clonotype has a count of ten or more. The chain is built from TRBV5-1 and TRBJ2-2; the D gene is possibly TRBD1 (5 bases). CDR1 and CDR2 from the germline V gene are SGHRS and YFSETQ. V was clipped by 0 bases and J by 0 bases, with 9 bases between them. This CDR3 contains 16 residues. CDR3: CASSLGQTPNTGELFF. The CDR3 coding sequence is TGCGCCAGCAGCTTGGGACAGACTCCGAACACCGGGGAGCTGTTTTTT.

The J gene is TRBJ1-6, the V gene TRBV7-2; TRBD1 agrees at 7 bases. Germline CDR1 and CDR2: SGHTA and FQGNSA. The CDR3 extends over 15 amino acids. V lost 7 bases, J lost 6 bases, and 9 bases stayed unmatched. CDR3 residues: CASTGTVWSNSPLHF. CDR3 bases: TGTGCCAGCACCGGGACAGTCTGGAGTAATTCACCCCTCCACTTT.

This chain uses TRBV6-2 or TRBV6-3 with TRBJ2-1, with no clear D. V was cut by 0 bases and J by 7 bases, with 10 bases left in between. The CDR3 is made up of 14 amino acids. The V gene's germline CDR1 is MNHEY and CDR2 SVGEGT. The DNA of the CDR3 is TGTGCCAGCAGTTACTCACTGGGAAGGAATGAGCAGTTCTTC. It translates to CASSYSLGRNEQFF.

This chain joins TRBV11-2 and TRBJ2-2; TRBD2 matches 14 bases. Germline V gives CDR1 SGHAT, CDR2 FQNNGV. CDR3 length equals 19 residues. Trimming cost V 4 bases and J 4 bases; bases outside gene matches: 11. This CDR3 reads CASSSFPGLAGDSTGELFF. The CDR3 DNA is TGTGCCAGCAGCTCGTTCCCGGGACTAGCGGGGGATTCCACCGGGGAGCTGTTTTTT.

This clonotype was seen only a few times. This chain uses TRBV3-1 with TRBJ2-7, with TRBD2 identical over 8 bases. The CDR3 extends over 16 amino acids. The V gene end was trimmed by 0 bases and the J gene end by 4 bases; junction bases not matched to a gene: 8. In germline, CDR1 is LGHDT, CDR2 YNNKEL (reference sequence). CDR3 DNA sequence: TGTGCCAGCAGCCAAGAATCGTCAAGCGGGAGTTACGAGCAGTACTTC. It translates to CASSQESSSGSYEQYF.

In this sample, this clonotype turned up a few times. The chain links TRBV15 to TRBJ2-3; D remains ambiguous. Germline lookup yields CDR1 LNHNV and CDR2 YYDKDF (reference sequence). Between the trimmed V and J ends, which lost 1 base and 4 bases, there was a span of 6 bases. The CDR3 totals 13 residues. The chain's CDR3 is CATSRASADTQYF. CDR3 sequence (DNA): TGTGCCACCAGCAGAGCCTCTGCAGATACGCAGTATTTT.

The rearrangement joins TRBV6-2 or TRBV6-3 to TRBJ2-5; D might be TRBD2 (6 bases). The V and J ends lost 2 bases and 0 bases respectively, with 10 bases between them. The germline CDR1 and CDR2 sequences are MNHEY and SVGEGT. The CDR3 is 15 amino acids. This CDR3 reads CASSYDLAYQETQYF. In nucleotides, the CDR3 is TGTGCCAGCAGTTACGACCTAGCGTACCAAGAGACCCAGTACTTC.

V usage is TRBV5-6 and J usage is TRBJ2-7; D uncertain. The CDR3 length is 13 residues. V lost 1 base and J 0 bases, leaving 5 bases between the germline ends. The germline gives CDR1 SGHDT, CDR2 YYEEEE. The CDR3 loop reads CASSLFSSYEQYF. The CDR3, as DNA: TGTGCCAGCAGCTTGTTCAGCTCCTACGAGCAGTACTTC. The full variable domain, completed using reference TRBV5-6 and TRBJ2-7, is DAGVTQSPTHLIKTRGQQVTLRCSPKSGHDTVSWYQQALGQGPQFIFQYYEEEERQRGNFPDRFSGHQFPNYSSELNVNALLLGDSALYLCASSLFSSYEQYFGPGTRLTVT.

This clonotype has just a few counts. The J gene is TRBJ1-1, the V gene TRBV12-3 or TRBV12-4; D remains unclear. This CDR3 spans 13 amino acids. V was trimmed by 0 bases and J by 3 bases, leaving 5 bases between them. DNA for the CDR3: TGTGCCAGCAGTTTAGCAGAGTACACTGAAGCTTTCTTT. This translates into CASSLAEYTEAFF.

In this sample, this clonotype turned up many times. The chain combines TRBV20-1 with TRBJ1-1; 7 bases are shared with TRBD1. This CDR3 is built from 14 residues. J gave up 7 bases and V 6 bases, and 14 bases lay outside the gene matches. In germline, CDR1 is DFQATT, CDR2 SNEGSKA (reference sequence). The DNA for the CDR3 is TGCAGTGCCGACAGGGCGATTTCGAGGGGTGAAGCTTTCTTT. Protein: CSADRAISRGEAFF.

This clonotype was seen a handful of times. The chain carries TRBV12-3 or TRBV12-4 and TRBJ2-2; D tentatively fits TRBD1 or TRBD2 (5 bases each). This CDR3 is 17 amino acids long. The V and J ends lost 5 bases and 4 bases respectively, with 20 bases between them. CDR3 nucleotides: TGTGCCAGCAGTCCTCTCTTGGGACGGACCGGCACCGGGGAGCTGTTTTTT. Residues: CASSPLLGRTGTGELFF.

The table lists this clonotype with a few counts. This chain connects TRBV6-1 to TRBJ2-4; no clear D gene. CDR1 and CDR2 from the germline V gene are MNHNS and SASEGT. Trimming shortened V by 7 bases and J by 2 bases, and 12 bases separated the two germline ends. CDR3 length: 14 residues. The CDR3 sequence: CASTPGTTKNIQYF. The CDR3 DNA reads TGTGCCAGCACCCCGGGTACGACCAAAAACATTCAGTACTTC.

The genes are TRBV7-4 and TRBJ2-3; TRBD2 might be the D (6 bases). The CDR3 is made up of 16 amino acids. V dropped 2 bases and J dropped 1 base, with 13 bases sitting between them. Germline CDR1 reads SGHVT; CDR2 reads SQSDAQ. CDR3 region: CASSLFIAGRTDTQYF. CDR3 nucleotide sequence: TGTGCCAGCAGCTTATTCATCGCGGGGCGCACAGATACGCAGTATTTT.

CDR3 DNA: TGTGCCAGCAGCTTAGATAGGTCGACAGGGGGCGAGCAGTACTTC. It translates to CASSLDRSTGGEQYF. The V and J genes are TRBV7-2 and TRBJ2-7, with 9 bases identical to TRBD1. The CDR3 has 15 amino acids. Germline V gene sequence: CDR1 SGHTA, CDR2 FQGNSA. V shed 1 base, J shed 6 bases, and the junction held 7 bases outside the gene matches.

V and J are TRBV20-1 and TRBJ2-3; 13 bases agree with TRBD2. The CDR3 consists of 15 residues. Germline CDR1 DFQATT, CDR2 SNEGSKA (reference sequence). The V and J ends lost 5 bases and 5 bases, in that order; junction bases with no gene match: 7. CDR3 protein: CSALSTSGREDTQYF. The CDR3 DNA is TGCAGTGCTTTATCAACTAGCGGGAGGGAAGATACGCAGTATTTT.